Presented here are 20 T cell receptor beta chains from one specimen sequenced in a study of blood T cell repertoires in COVID-19. The assay was immunoSEQ multiplex PCR, and TCRdb's table has in-frame clones only and misses some. In the table there are 250,000 to 350,000 clones, nearly 90% of which are singletons. Sequencing was carried out using PBMCs or T cells enriched from blood (not recorded which). The receptor set was obtained from a woman in her 30s who had recovered from COVID-19.

On this clone: Other DNA sequences within the sample encode an identical CDR3. The J gene is TRBJ1-2, the V gene TRBV7-9, with TRBD1 as a possible D gene (5 bases). Germline CDR1 and CDR2: SEHNR and FQNEAQ (reference sequence). The CDR3 is 12 amino acids. Trimming took 2 bases from V and 7 from J, leaving 8 bases between them. The CDR3 coding sequence is TGTGCCAGCAGCTTAAGCCAGGGTGGCTACACCTTC. It specifies CASSLSQGGYTF.

V and J are TRBV7-9 and TRBJ1-1; D is possibly TRBD1 (5 bases). Trimming pared 3 bases from V and 5 bases from J, leaving 7 bases between. Germline values: CDR1 SEHNR, CDR2 FQNEAQ (reference sequence). CDR3 length equals 12 residues. CDR3 sequence (DNA): TGTGCCAGCAGCTTTAAGGGGACTGAAGCTTTCTTT. It encodes CASSFKGTEAFF.

The gene calls are TRBV7-9 and TRBJ1-4, with D tentatively TRBD1 (6 bases). Trimming left V 2 bases short and J 8 bases short, with 12 bases between. CDR1 is SEHNR, CDR2 FQNEAQ, per germline (reference sequence). The CDR3 contains 14 residues. The DNA of the CDR3 is TGTGCCAGCAGCTTACAAGGGGGAGAAGAAAAACTGTTTTTT. Its translation: CASSLQGGEEKLFF.

This clone has just one count. This sequence joins TRBV5-1 and TRBJ2-2, with D unclear. The CDR3 spans 14 residues. CDR1 is SGHRS, CDR2 YFSETQ, per germline. V gave up 3 bases and J gave up 7 bases, with 13 bases separating them. The CDR3 DNA follows: TGCGCCAGCAGCTCTGCTGGGCTCTACGGGGAGCTGTTTTTT. This translates into CASSSAGLYGELFF.

This chain links TRBV19 with TRBJ1-1; TRBD1 is a possible D gene (5 bases). Deletions cut 1 base from V and 6 bases from J, with 15 bases between. The CDR3 has 15 residues. Germline assignment: CDR1 LNHDA and CDR2 SQIVND (reference sequence). The CDR3 nucleotides read TGTGCCAGTAGTATAGGGCCCGGGCGGGGCCCTGAAGCTTTCTTT. The encoded protein is CASSIGPGRGPEAFF.

This clone showed up just a few times. This rearrangement joins TRBV13 to TRBJ1-2, with 7 bases fitting TRBD1. The J segment lost 8 bases and the V segment lost 1 base, leaving 10 bases of the junction unmatched. This CDR3 has 15 amino acids. CDR1 is PRHDT and CDR2 is FYEKMQ in the germline V gene (reference sequence). For the CDR3, the DNA is TGTGCCAGCAGCTTAGAGCAGGGGGGACCCCTAGGCTACACCTTC. Its protein is CASSLEQGGPLGYTF.

The chain combines TRBV6-5 with TRBJ1-5, with TRBD1 matching over 8 bases. The V gene end was trimmed by 6 bases and the J gene end by 9 bases; junction bases not matched to a gene: 13. The V gene's germline CDR1 is MNHEY and CDR2 SVGAGI. The CDR3 has 15 residues. CDR3 sequence: CASRVLGQGDRPQHF. The CDR3 DNA sequence: TGTGCCAGCAGGGTCCTTGGACAGGGTGATCGGCCCCAGCATTTT.

The gene calls are TRBV19 and TRBJ2-2; 9 bases are shared with TRBD2. CDR3 length: 18 amino acids. With V trimmed by 8 bases and J by 5 bases, 18 bases remained unmatched. Germline V CDR1 and CDR2: LNHDA, SQIVND (reference sequence). The CDR3 DNA reads as TGTGCCAGTGCCCCTGGGGTTTGGCGCGGGGGGGGAACCGGGGAGCTGTTTTTT. It is translated as CASAPGVWRGGGTGELFF.

The chain combines TRBV30 with TRBJ2-1; D possibly corresponds to TRBD2 (5 bases). Germline lookup yields CDR1 GTSNPN and CDR2 SVGIG (reference sequence). V lost 4 bases to trimming and J lost 0 bases, with 13 bases between them. This CDR3 has 15 amino acids. The CDR3 sequence: CAWTRLGSSYNEQFF. The CDR3 coding sequence is TGTGCCTGGACCCGCCTGGGGAGCTCCTACAATGAGCAGTTCTTC.

This clone occurred a few times. The V call is TRBV27, the J call TRBJ1-3, with D possibly being TRBD1 (5 bases). CDR3 length: 16 residues. Germline assignment: CDR1 MNHEY and CDR2 SMNVEV (reference sequence). V was shortened by 3 bases and J by 4 bases, with 16 bases between the two germline ends. In nucleotides, the CDR3 is TGTGCCAGCAGTTTGGGGGGACCCCAACTGGGAAACACCATATATTTT. Amino acid sequence: CASSLGGPQLGNTIYF.

The chain recombines TRBV6-2 or TRBV6-3 with TRBJ1-1; tentatively, D is TRBD1 (6 bases). V was pared by 0 bases and J by 8 bases, with 19 bases between. Germline V gene sequence: CDR1 MNHEY, CDR2 SVGEGT. The CDR3 is 16 amino acids. The CDR3 reads CASSYSRTATGEEAFF. CDR3 nucleotide sequence: TGTGCCAGCAGTTACTCAAGGACAGCGACGGGCGAAGAAGCTTTCTTT.

The chain employs TRBV5-4 and TRBJ1-4, with no clear D. CDR3 length equals 14 residues. The germline V gene encodes CDR1 SGHNT and CDR2 YYREEE (reference sequence). V was shortened by 4 bases and J by 4 bases, with 11 bases between the two germline ends. The CDR3 DNA follows: TGTGCCAGCAGCCCGTCCGGAGATAATGAAAAACTGTTTTTT. Translating it yields CASSPSGDNEKLFF.

J is TRBJ2-7 and V is TRBV7-9; D is undetermined. The CDR3 is 14 amino acids. With 1 base removed from V and 1 base from J, the gap between germline ends came to 8 bases. CDR1 is SEHNR, CDR2 FQNEAQ, per germline (reference sequence). CDR3 DNA sequence: TGTGCCAGCAGCTTAGGGCCCAGTTCCTACGAGCAGTACTTC. As protein: CASSLGPSSYEQYF.

In its sample, this clone was seen once. The chain couples TRBV12-5 to TRBJ2-7; weak D call: TRBD1 (6 bases). The germline CDR1 and CDR2 sequences are LGHNT and FRNRAP. This CDR3 spans 15 amino acids. The V gene lost 2 bases and the J gene lost 2 bases, with 13 bases spanning the gap. CDR3 in DNA: TGTGCTAGTGGTTTGCCACAGGGTCCAGCCTACGAGCAGTACTTC. It yields the protein CASGLPQGPAYEQYF. The complete variable domain, with remaining parts taken from reference TRBV12-5 and TRBJ2-7, reads DARVTQTPRHKVTEMGQEVTMRCQPILGHNTVFWYRQTMMQGLELLAYFRNRAPLDDSGMPKDRFSAEMPDATLATLKIQPSEPRDSAVYFCASGLPQGPAYEQYFGPGTRLTVT.

This chain joins TRBV5-4 and TRBJ2-1; 9 bases agree with TRBD1. Germline values: CDR1 SGHNT, CDR2 YYREEE (reference sequence). V lost 3 bases to trimming and J lost 7 bases; unmatched junction nucleotides: 11. CDR3 length: 16 residues. The CDR3 DNA reads TGTGCCAGCAGCTCACCCCCGGGACAGGGTGGGAATGAGCAGTTCTTC. Protein sequence: CASSSPPGQGGNEQFF.

This chain joins TRBV19 and TRBJ1-2, with 7 bases that match TRBD1. V was pared by 4 bases and J by 4 bases, with 12 bases of the junction left unmatched. The CDR3 is made up of 16 amino acids. Germline CDR1 reads LNHDA; CDR2 reads SQIVND (reference sequence). The CDR3 spells CASSTYLNRGGYGYTF. In nucleotides, the CDR3 is TGTGCCAGTAGTACCTACCTTAACAGGGGCGGCTATGGCTACACCTTC.

The CDR3 sequence: CASSSLAGGEKPFF. The CDR3 coding sequence is TGTGCCAGCAGTTCCCTCGCGGGGGGCGAGAAACCTTTCTTT. The chain uses TRBV7-2 and TRBJ1-1, with D maybe TRBD1 (6 bases). Germline assignment: CDR1 SGHTA and CDR2 FQGNSA. The CDR3 contains 14 residues. V lost 6 bases and J 12 bases, leaving 23 bases between the germline ends.

The chain combines TRBV30 with TRBJ2-5, with 13 positions matching TRBD2. Germline loops: CDR1 GTSNPN, CDR2 SVGIG (reference sequence). The CDR3 extends over 14 amino acids. V shed 3 bases, J shed 3 bases, and the junction held 1 base outside the gene matches. CDR3 in amino acids: CAWRTSGGEETQYF. In DNA form, the CDR3 reads TGTGCCTGGAGAACTAGCGGGGGGGAAGAGACCCAGTACTTC.

Only one count was recorded for this clone. The gene calls are TRBV3-1 (or the pseudogene TRBV3-2) and TRBJ1-2, with D perhaps matching TRBD1 (6 bases). CDR3 length equals 14 residues. The germline CDR1 and CDR2 sequences are LGHDT and YNNKEL (reference sequence). Between the trimmed V and J ends, which lost 8 bases and 5 bases, there was a span of 18 bases. CDR3 in DNA: TGTGCCAGCGGCCGTAGTGGGGGCCCTTATGGCTACACCTTC. Translation: CASGRSGGPYGYTF.

CDR3: CASSSGGNTEAFF. In DNA, the CDR3 is TGTGCCAGCAGCTCGGGAGGAAACACTGAAGCTTTCTTT. This chain links TRBV7-9 with TRBJ1-1; D remains unclear. The CDR3 has 13 residues. Germline loops: CDR1 SEHNR, CDR2 FQNEAQ (reference sequence). Trimming took off 4 bases at V and 2 bases at J, with 8 bases between the two ends.